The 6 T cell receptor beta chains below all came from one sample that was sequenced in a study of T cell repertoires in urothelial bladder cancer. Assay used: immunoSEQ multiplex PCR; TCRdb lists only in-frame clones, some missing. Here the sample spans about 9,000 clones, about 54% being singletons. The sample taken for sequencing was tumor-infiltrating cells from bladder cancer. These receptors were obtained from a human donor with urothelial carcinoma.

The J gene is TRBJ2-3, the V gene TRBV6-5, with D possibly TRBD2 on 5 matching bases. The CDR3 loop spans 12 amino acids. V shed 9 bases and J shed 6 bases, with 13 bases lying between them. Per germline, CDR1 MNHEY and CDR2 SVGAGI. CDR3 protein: CASRRSGDTQYF. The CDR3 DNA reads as TGTGCCAGTCGGAGGTCCGGGGATACGCAGTATTTT.

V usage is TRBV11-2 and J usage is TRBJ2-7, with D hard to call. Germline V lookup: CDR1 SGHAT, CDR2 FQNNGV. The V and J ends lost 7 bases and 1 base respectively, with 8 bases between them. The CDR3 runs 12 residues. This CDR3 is CASKLGSYEQYF. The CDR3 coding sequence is TGTGCCAGCAAGCTGGGATCCTACGAGCAGTACTTC.

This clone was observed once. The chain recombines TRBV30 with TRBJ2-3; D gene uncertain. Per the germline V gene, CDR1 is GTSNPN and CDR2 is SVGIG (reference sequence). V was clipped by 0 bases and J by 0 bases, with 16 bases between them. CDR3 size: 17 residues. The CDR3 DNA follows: TGTGCCTGGAGTGTAAGGAACGTGGGATTAAGCACAGATACGCAGTATTTT. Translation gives CAWSVRNVGLSTDTQYF.

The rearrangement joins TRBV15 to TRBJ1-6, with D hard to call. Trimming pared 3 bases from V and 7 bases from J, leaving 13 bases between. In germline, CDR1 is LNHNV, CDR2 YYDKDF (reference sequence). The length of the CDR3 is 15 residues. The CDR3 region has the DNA TGTGCCACCAGCAGTACGGGTCGTCAAAATTCACCCCTCCACTTT. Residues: CATSSTGRQNSPLHF.

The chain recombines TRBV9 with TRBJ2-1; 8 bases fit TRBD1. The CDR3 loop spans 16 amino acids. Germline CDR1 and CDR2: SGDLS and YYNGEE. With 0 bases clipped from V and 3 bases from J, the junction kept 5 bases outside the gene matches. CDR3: CASSVAHTGGYNEQFF. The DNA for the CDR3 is TGTGCCAGCAGCGTAGCCCACACAGGGGGCTACAATGAGCAGTTCTTC.

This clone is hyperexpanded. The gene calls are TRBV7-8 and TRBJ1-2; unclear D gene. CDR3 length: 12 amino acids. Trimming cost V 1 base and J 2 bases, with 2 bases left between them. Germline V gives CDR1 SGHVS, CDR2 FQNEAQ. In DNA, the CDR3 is TGTGCCAGCAGCTTAGAGAACTATGGCTACACCTTC. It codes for CASSLENYGYTF.